The source of this TCR beta chain is a study of control samples from healthy donors and cancer patients (TCRdb year 2020). Libraries were constructed by the immunoSEQ multiplex PCR assay. TCRdb took over this immuneACCESS table, retaining in-frame rearrangements with V and J assigned. Such tables are incomplete; in checked studies, under half of the missing clones stem from an unresolved V gene, and the remainder is unexplained. For this sample there are 46,000 or so clones; just over 90% appear just once. Roughly 0.8% of the sample belongs to the ten largest clones. To note about this clone: Its antigen has not been determined. No much larger clone exists at a distance of one base, and base qualities are not known.

This receptor was obtained from a man aged 30 to 39 with colorectal cancer. Sequenced input: PBMCs.

The CDR3 amino acid sequence is: CASSLEVGDYGYTF. The bases are TGTGCCAGCAGCTTAGAGGTGGGGGACTATGGCTACACCTTC. The chain was built from TRBV7-9 and TRBJ1-2; perhaps TRBD1 is the D gene, with 5 bases matching. V lost 1 base and J lost 3 bases; the stretch between them is 9 bases long. CDR3 length: 14 amino acids, cysteine to phenylalanine. The DNA shown is the 42-base CDR3, in frame from base 1. As encoded in the germline V gene (reference sequence), CDR1 is SEHNR while CDR2 is FQNEAQ.